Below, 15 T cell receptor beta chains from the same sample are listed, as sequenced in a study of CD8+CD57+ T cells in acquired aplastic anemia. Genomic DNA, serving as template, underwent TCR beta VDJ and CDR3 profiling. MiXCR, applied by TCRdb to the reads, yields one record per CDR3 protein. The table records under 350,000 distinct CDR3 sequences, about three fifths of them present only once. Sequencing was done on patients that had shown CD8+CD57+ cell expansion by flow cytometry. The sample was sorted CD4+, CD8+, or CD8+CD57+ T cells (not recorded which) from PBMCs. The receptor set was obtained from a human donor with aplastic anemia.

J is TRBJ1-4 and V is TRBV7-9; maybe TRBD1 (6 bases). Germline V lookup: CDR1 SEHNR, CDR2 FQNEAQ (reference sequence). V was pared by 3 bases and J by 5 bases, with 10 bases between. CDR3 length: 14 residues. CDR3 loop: CASSFGQSNEKLFF. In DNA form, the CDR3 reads TGTGCCAGCAGCTTTGGACAGTCGAATGAAAAACTGTTTTTT.

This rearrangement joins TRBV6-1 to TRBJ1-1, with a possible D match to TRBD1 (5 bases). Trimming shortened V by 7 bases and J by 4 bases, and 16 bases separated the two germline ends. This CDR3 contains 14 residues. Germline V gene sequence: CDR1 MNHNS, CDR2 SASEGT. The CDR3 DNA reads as TGTGCCAGCAATACGCCGGGGGTTGGCACTGAAGCTTTCTTT. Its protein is CASNTPGVGTEAFF.

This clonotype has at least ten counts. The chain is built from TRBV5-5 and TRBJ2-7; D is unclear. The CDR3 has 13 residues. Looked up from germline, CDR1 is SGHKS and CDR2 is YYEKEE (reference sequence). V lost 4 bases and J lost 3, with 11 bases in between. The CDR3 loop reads CASSQKTVYEQYF. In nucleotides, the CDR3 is TGTGCCAGCAGCCAGAAAACAGTCTACGAGCAGTACTTC.

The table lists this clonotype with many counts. CDR3 bases: TGTGCCAGTAGTCTCACGGAAGGATCACCCCTCCACTTT. Translated: CASSLTEGSPLHF. The chain employs TRBV19 and TRBJ1-6; D gene uncertain. There are 13 residues in the CDR3. V lost 5 bases to trimming and J lost 10 bases, with 12 bases between them. CDR1 and CDR2 (germline): LNHDA, SQIVND (reference sequence).

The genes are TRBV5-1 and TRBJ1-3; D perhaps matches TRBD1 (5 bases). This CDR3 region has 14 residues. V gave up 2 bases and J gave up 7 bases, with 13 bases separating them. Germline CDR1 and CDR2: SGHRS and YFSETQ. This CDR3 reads CASSLYEGRNTIYF. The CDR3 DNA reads TGCGCCAGCAGCTTATACGAGGGGCGGAACACCATATATTTT.

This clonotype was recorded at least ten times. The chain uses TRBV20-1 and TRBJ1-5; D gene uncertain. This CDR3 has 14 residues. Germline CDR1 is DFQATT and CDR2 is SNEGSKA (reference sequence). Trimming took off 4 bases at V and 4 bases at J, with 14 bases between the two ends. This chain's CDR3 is CSAITRSRNQPQHF. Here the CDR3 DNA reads TGCAGTGCTATAACCAGGTCCCGGAATCAGCCCCAGCATTTT.

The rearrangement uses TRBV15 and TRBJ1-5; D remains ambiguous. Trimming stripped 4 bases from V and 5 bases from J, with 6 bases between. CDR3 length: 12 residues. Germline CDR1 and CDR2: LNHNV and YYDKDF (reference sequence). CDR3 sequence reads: CATSKPDQPQHF. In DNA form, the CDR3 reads TGTGCCACCAGCAAGCCAGATCAGCCCCAGCATTTT.

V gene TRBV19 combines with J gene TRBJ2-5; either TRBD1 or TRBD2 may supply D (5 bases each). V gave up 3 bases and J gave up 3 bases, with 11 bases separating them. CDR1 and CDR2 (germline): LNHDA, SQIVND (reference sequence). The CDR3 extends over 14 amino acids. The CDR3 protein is CASSIRGGKETQYF. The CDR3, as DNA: TGTGCCAGTAGTATTCGTGGGGGAAAAGAGACCCAGTACTTC.

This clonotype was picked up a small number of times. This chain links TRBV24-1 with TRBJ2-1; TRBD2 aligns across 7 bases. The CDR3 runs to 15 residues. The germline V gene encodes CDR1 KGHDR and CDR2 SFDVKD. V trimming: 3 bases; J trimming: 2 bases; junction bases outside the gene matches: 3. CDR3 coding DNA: TGTGCCACCAGTGATCTAGCGGATACCTACAATGAGCAGTTCTTC. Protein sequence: CATSDLADTYNEQFF.

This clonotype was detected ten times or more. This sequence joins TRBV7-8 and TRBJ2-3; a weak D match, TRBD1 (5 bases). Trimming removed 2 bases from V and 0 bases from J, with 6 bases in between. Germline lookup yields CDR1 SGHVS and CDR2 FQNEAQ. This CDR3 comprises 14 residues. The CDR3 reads CASSLQGSTDTQYF. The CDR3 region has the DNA TGTGCCAGCAGCTTACAGGGTAGCACAGATACGCAGTATTTT.

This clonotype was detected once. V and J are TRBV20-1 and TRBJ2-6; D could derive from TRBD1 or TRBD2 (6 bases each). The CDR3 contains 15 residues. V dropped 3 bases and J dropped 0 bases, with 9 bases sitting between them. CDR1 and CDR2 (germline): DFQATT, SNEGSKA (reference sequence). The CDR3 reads CSAREGVSGANVLTF. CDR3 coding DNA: TGCAGTGCTAGGGAGGGGGTCTCTGGGGCCAACGTCCTGACTTTC.

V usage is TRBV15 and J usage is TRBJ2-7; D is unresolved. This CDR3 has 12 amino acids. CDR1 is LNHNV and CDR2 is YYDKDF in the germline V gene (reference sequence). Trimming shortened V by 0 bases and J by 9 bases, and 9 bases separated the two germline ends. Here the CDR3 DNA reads TGTGCCACCAGCAGAGAAAGGATCGGGCAGTACTTC. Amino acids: CATSRERIGQYF.

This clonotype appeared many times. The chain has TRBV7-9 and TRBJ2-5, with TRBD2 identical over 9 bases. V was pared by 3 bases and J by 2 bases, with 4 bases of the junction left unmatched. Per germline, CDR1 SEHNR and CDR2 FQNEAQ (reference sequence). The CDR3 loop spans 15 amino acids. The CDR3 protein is CASSFGLAGQETQYF. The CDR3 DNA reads TGTGCCAGCAGCTTTGGGCTAGCGGGACAAGAGACCCAGTACTTC. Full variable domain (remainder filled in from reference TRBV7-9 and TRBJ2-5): DTGVSQNPRHKITKRGQNVTFRCDPISEHNRLYWYRQTLGQGPEFLTYFQNEAQLEKSRLLSDRFSAERPKGSFSTLEIQRTEQGDSAMYLCASSFGLAGQETQYFGPGTRLLVL.

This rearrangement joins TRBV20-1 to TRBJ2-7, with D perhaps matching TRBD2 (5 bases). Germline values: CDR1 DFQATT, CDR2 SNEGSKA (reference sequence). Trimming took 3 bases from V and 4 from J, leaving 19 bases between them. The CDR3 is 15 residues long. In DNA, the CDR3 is TGCAGTGCTAGCGAAGGACTGGTAATGGTGTACGAGCAGTACTTC. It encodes CSASEGLVMVYEQYF.

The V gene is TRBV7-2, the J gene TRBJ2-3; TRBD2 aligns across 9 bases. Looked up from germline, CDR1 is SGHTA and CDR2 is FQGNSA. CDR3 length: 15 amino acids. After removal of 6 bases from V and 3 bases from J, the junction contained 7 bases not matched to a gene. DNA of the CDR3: TGTGCCAGCAGTTTTAGCGGGAGAGGGACAGATACGCAGTATTTT. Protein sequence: CASSFSGRGTDTQYF.